These T cell receptor beta chains were read from a single sample in a study of blood T cell repertoires in COVID-19. The assay was immunoSEQ multiplex PCR, and TCRdb's table has in-frame clones only and misses some. The table has about 36,000 clones, 90% seen once. The material sequenced was peripheral blood. All receptors derive from a human donor in a cohort sampled during active COVID-19. Both conserved end residues are trimmed from each CDR3.

j_call | v_call | cdr3_aa
TRBJ2-7 | TRBV28 | ASSRSRLAPRGYEQY
TRBJ2-7 | TRBV12-3/TRBV12-4 | ASSFGGRYEQY
TRBJ1-2 | TRBV5-5 | ASSRDSPYYGYT
TRBJ2-7 | TRBV7-9 | ASSFGTGVLGLWEQY
TRBJ2-7 | TRBV3-1/TRBV3-2 | ASSWGGRGGSYEQY
TRBJ1-1 | TRBV12-3/TRBV12-4 | ASSARGNTEAF
TRBJ2-7 | TRBV6-5 | ASSAGSHEQY
TRBJ1-2 | TRBV6-4 | ASSARPGQGKGYT
TRBJ1-2 | TRBV11-2 | ASSGDRSSGYT
TRBJ2-1 | TRBV9 | ASSVEGYNEQF
TRBJ1-5 | TRBV6-5 | ASRGTGPFIAQH
TRBJ2-2 | TRBV18 | ASSAIQNTGELF
TRBJ2-5 | TRBV18 | ASSLSRGQETQY
TRBJ1-4 | TRBV6-2/TRBV6-3 | ASSYATPLREKLF
TRBJ2-1 | TRBV4-2 | ASSQEGGGSYNEQF
TRBJ1-6 | TRBV6-5 | ASMGQGNSPLH
TRBJ2-5 | TRBV23-1 | ASRLGRTGGETQY
TRBJ1-2 | TRBV6-2/TRBV6-3 | ASSYSPDRENYGYT
TRBJ1-2 | TRBV12-3/TRBV12-4 | ASSLTGNYGYT
TRBJ2-5 | TRBV5-1 | ASSLAPSSAQETQY
TRBJ1-1 | TRBV29-1 | SVARDTNTEAF
TRBJ2-2 | TRBV7-6 | ASSEYGQGSDGELF
TRBJ2-1 | TRBV18 | ASSPASGRAGGNSNEQF
TRBJ1-5 | TRBV10-3 | AITVNQPQH
TRBJ1-5 | TRBV2 | ASSGTGGGNQPQH
TRBJ1-5 | TRBV3-1/TRBV3-2 | ASSQASSNQPQH
TRBJ2-2 | TRBV4-3 | ASSQEGVIDRGTGELF
TRBJ2-5 | TRBV2 | ASSEGRETQY
TRBJ1-5 | TRBV30 | AWGAGGNQPQH
TRBJ2-1 | TRBV6-5 | ASSIPGTITNEQF
TRBJ1-1 | TRBV19 | ASTPVGTYTEAF
TRBJ2-5 | TRBV10-3 | AIKASGGGPQY
TRBJ1-5 | TRBV28 | ASSLSYESNQPQH
TRBJ2-6 | TRBV27 | ASSWDSPSGGANVLT
TRBJ2-1 | TRBV27 | ASSLWGVDTLYNEQF
TRBJ2-4 | TRBV6-1 | ASSEALGANIQY
TRBJ1-1 | TRBV6-2/TRBV6-3 | ASSYSQNTEAF
TRBJ2-3 | TRBV6-4 | ASSDPGSPIDTQY
TRBJ1-2 | TRBV18 | ASSPKQGADYGYT
TRBJ1-5 | TRBV28 | ASSLTPGGMVQPQH
TRBJ2-6 | TRBV30 | AWNWGGSGANVLT
TRBJ2-2 | TRBV18 | ASSHNTGELF
TRBJ1-4 | TRBV21-1 | ASSKGGQGNEKLF
TRBJ1-1 | TRBV5-1 | ASRPRQGLEAF
TRBJ2-3 | TRBV5-8 | ASSSGTGGKVDTQY
TRBJ1-1 | TRBV7-7 | ASSSKQVNTEAF
TRBJ2-1 | TRBV6-5 | ASTIPGGNEQF
TRBJ1-2 | TRBV2 | ASRYTGYGYT
TRBJ2-1 | TRBV5-1 | ASSRGTSDYNEQF
TRBJ2-1 | TRBV9 | ASSDGGSSYNEQF
TRBJ1-4 | TRBV19 | ASSARGREKLF
TRBJ2-7 | TRBV10-3 | AISQLQGNEQY
TRBJ1-5 | TRBV19 | ASSPGQGDQPQH
TRBJ2-2 | TRBV12-5 | ASGGDISGELF
TRBJ2-1 | TRBV2 | ASGGTSGRGDEQF
TRBJ2-2 | TRBV5-4 | ASSLGSGRDGGELF
TRBJ2-1 | TRBV10-2 | ASSDWASGSRNEQF